Below are 20 T cell receptor beta chains sequenced from a single sample in a study of PD-L1 blockade in urothelial cancer. Libraries were prepared by immunoSEQ multiplex PCR; TCRdb keeps only in-frame clonotypes and omits some of them. The data show roughly 20,000 clones, 90% seen once. The sequencing here drew on PBMCs, taken around atezolizumab (anti-PD-L1) treatment. The receptor source for this set is a woman in her sixties with urothelial cancer.

The rearrangement uses TRBV6-5 and TRBJ2-5, with 8 bases fitting TRBD1. Losses at the gene ends were 4 bases for V and 4 bases for J; bases not matched to a gene: 8. Germline CDR1 and CDR2: MNHEY and SVGAGI. This CDR3 spans 15 amino acids. The CDR3 nucleotides read TGTGCCAGCAGTTTGAGCAGGGGGCTAGGAGAGACCCAGTACTTC. Translating it yields CASSLSRGLGETQYF.

This clone is a singleton in its sample. The V and J genes are TRBV28 and TRBJ1-3, with 8 bases that match TRBD1. Germline V lookup: CDR1 MDHEN, CDR2 SYDVKM. This CDR3 contains 13 residues. The V segment lost 7 bases and the J segment 4 bases; nucleotides outside the gene matches: 3. CDR3 region: CASTRQGGNTIYF. CDR3 in DNA: TGTGCCAGCACGAGACAGGGGGGAAACACCATATATTTT.

The rearrangement joins TRBV23-1 to TRBJ2-1; D may be TRBD1 (5 bases). TRBV23-1 is flagged as an ORF with uncertain function. The length of the CDR3 is 16 residues. V lost 4 bases, J lost 5 bases, and 18 bases lay in between. This CDR3 is CASSPRKGMRNNEQFF. The CDR3 DNA reads as TGCGCCAGCAGTCCGAGGAAGGGGATGCGAAACAATGAGCAGTTCTTC.

The V and J genes are TRBV7-9 and TRBJ2-3, with no clear D. The CDR3 totals 15 residues. V shed 4 bases and J shed 0 bases, with 11 bases lying between them. Germline V gives CDR1 SEHNR, CDR2 FQNEAQ (reference sequence). In nucleotides, the CDR3 is TGTGCCAGCAGCTCGAGCTCCCGTAGCACAGATACGCAGTATTTT. This translates into CASSSSSRSTDTQYF.

The chain joins TRBV2 to TRBJ1-3; D gene uncertain. Germline lookup yields CDR1 SNHLY and CDR2 FYNNEI. The CDR3 is 16 residues long. Trimming stripped 4 bases from V and 0 bases from J, with 13 bases between. This CDR3 reads CASSVRPGSSGNTIYF. CDR3 sequence (DNA): TGTGCCAGCAGTGTACGACCCGGGAGCTCTGGAAACACCATATATTTT. The variable domain in full, with the rest retrieved from reference TRBV2 and TRBJ1-3, is EPEVTQTPSHQVTQMGQEVILRCVPISNHLYFYWYRQILGQKVEFLVSFYNNEISEKSEIFDDQFSVERPDGSNFTLKIRSTKLEDSAMYFCASSVRPGSSGNTIYFGEGSWLTVV.

The chain has TRBV4-2 and TRBJ1-6; 10 bases match TRBD1. Trimming cost V 1 base and J 6 bases; bases outside gene matches: 6. Germline values: CDR1 LGHNA, CDR2 YNFKEQ. The CDR3 totals 17 residues. CDR3 DNA sequence: TGTGCCAGCAGCCAAGGGCCCGGGACAGGGGTTAATTCACCCCTCCACTTT. It translates to CASSQGPGTGVNSPLHF.

This chain joins TRBV7-9 and TRBJ2-5; 9 bases map to TRBD1. Germline V CDR1 and CDR2: SEHNR, FQNEAQ (reference sequence). V shed 1 base and J 0 bases; nucleotides not matched to a gene: 3. The CDR3 loop spans 16 amino acids. The CDR3 spells CASSLGGTGYQETQYF. DNA for the CDR3: TGTGCCAGCAGCTTAGGCGGGACAGGGTACCAAGAGACCCAGTACTTC.

The V call is TRBV4-2, the J call TRBJ2-3; TRBD2 is a possible D gene (6 bases). From germline, CDR1 is LGHNA and CDR2 YNFKEQ. V was cut by 0 bases and J by 0 bases, with 10 bases left in between. The CDR3 sequence is 16 residues long. CDR3 in amino acids: CASSQDPGASTDTQYF. CDR3 coding DNA: TGTGCCAGCAGCCAAGACCCGGGAGCTAGCACAGATACGCAGTATTTT.

The rearrangement joins TRBV4-1 to TRBJ1-2; 7 bases are a match to TRBD1. The ends lost 0 bases at V and 4 bases at J; junction bases unmatched: 8. Per the germline V gene, CDR1 is MGHRA and CDR2 is YSYEKL. This CDR3 region has 16 residues. The CDR3 loop reads CASSQEGQGGGYGYTF. CDR3 sequence (DNA): TGCGCCAGCAGCCAAGAGGGGCAGGGGGGTGGCTATGGCTACACCTTC.

The chain recombines TRBV28 with TRBJ2-6; D gene unclear. CDR1 and CDR2 (germline): MDHEN, SYDVKM. The V end was cut by 2 bases, the J end by 0 bases, with 11 bases between. The CDR3 length is 17 residues. The CDR3 nucleotides are TGTGCCAGCAGTTTAACGGGTCTCAGCTCTGGGGCCAACGTCCTGACTTTC. Translated, it gives CASSLTGLSSGANVLTF.

The CDR3 DNA reads TGTGCCAGCAGCCGTTTAGGCAGTCCGGGTGAAAAACTGTTTTTT. It yields the protein CASSRLGSPGEKLFF. The gene calls are TRBV7-2 and TRBJ1-4, with D hard to call. Trimming took 5 bases from V and 7 from J, leaving 17 bases between them. CDR1 SGHTA and CDR2 FQGNSA come from the germline V gene. This CDR3 has 15 residues.

As for this clone: One end of the junction fails to match germline, which may point to a read error. This chain joins TRBV7-7 and TRBJ2-6; tentatively, D is TRBD2 (7 bases). CDR1 and CDR2 (germline): SSHAT, FNYEAQ (reference sequence). The CDR3 length is 18 residues. CDR3 sequence: CASSKEVRGGPGANVLTF. The CDR3 nucleotides are TGTGCTAGCAGCAAAGAGGTCAGGGGAGGGCCTGGGGCCAACGTCCTGACTTTC.

The rearrangement uses TRBV19 and TRBJ2-5; 9 nucleotides match TRBD1. After removal of 6 bases from V and 7 bases from J, the junction contained 12 bases not matched to a gene. Germline loops: CDR1 LNHDA, CDR2 SQIVND (reference sequence). CDR3 size: 15 residues. This chain's CDR3 is CASSTRTGAWGTQYF. CDR3 nucleotides: TGTGCCAGTAGCACCCGGACAGGGGCCTGGGGGACCCAGTACTTC. The variable domain in full, with the rest retrieved from reference TRBV19 and TRBJ2-5, is DGGITQSPKYLFRKEGQNVTLSCEQNLNHDAMYWYRQDPGQGLRLIYYSQIVNDFQKGDIAEGYSVSREKKESFPLTVTSAQKNPTAFYLCASSTRTGAWGTQYFGPGTRLLVL.

V usage is TRBV7-8 and J usage is TRBJ1-2, with a possible D match to TRBD1 (5 bases). The CDR3 is 14 residues long. V lost 2 bases and J 3 bases, leaving 10 bases between the germline ends. The V gene's germline CDR1 is SGHVS and CDR2 FQNEAQ. The CDR3, as DNA: TGTGCCAGCAGCTTATCCGGGGGGGACTATGGCTACACCTTC. It is translated as CASSLSGGDYGYTF.

The V and J genes are TRBV5-6 and TRBJ1-2; D call uncertain. The CDR3 length is 15 residues. In germline, CDR1 is SGHDT, CDR2 YYEEEE. V lost 0 bases and J lost 0, with 9 bases in between. This CDR3 reads CASSLANGANYGYTF. In nucleotides, the CDR3 is TGTGCCAGCAGCTTGGCCAACGGGGCTAACTATGGCTACACCTTC.

This rearrangement joins TRBV18 to TRBJ2-5; D may be TRBD1 (6 bases). The V and J ends lost 3 bases and 3 bases respectively, with 8 bases between them. Germline-derived CDR1 and CDR2 are KGHSH and LQKENI. The CDR3 length is 13 residues. The CDR3 region is CASSPGQKETQYF. The DNA of the CDR3 is TGTGCCAGCTCACCGGGACAAAAAGAGACCCAGTACTTC.

The rearrangement joins TRBV7-6 to TRBJ2-5, with D maybe TRBD2 (5 bases). From germline, CDR1 is SGHVS and CDR2 FNYEAQ. Between the trimmed V and J ends, which lost 5 bases and 3 bases, there was a span of 16 bases. This CDR3 contains 15 residues. The CDR3 sequence: CASSPWPGSKETQYF. The CDR3, as DNA: TGTGCCAGCAGCCCCTGGCCGGGATCGAAAGAGACCCAGTACTTC.

J is TRBJ2-3 and V is TRBV9; a possible D gene is TRBD1 (6 bases). V was shortened by 4 bases and J by 2 bases, with 14 bases between the two germline ends. The CDR3 has 15 residues. Germline values: CDR1 SGDLS, CDR2 YYNGEE. The CDR3 sequence is CASSRGGESTDTQYF. The CDR3 bases are TGTGCCAGCAGCCGAGGGGGAGAATCCACAGATACGCAGTATTTT.

The DNA for the CDR3 is TGCAGCGTTGTAGTGTCGGGAGATACGCAGTATTTT. Translating gives CSVVVSGDTQYF. J is TRBJ2-3 and V is TRBV29-1, with D unresolved. This CDR3 is built from 12 residues. Germline V gene data show CDR1 as SQVTM and CDR2 as ANQGSEA. Deletions cut 4 bases from V and 5 bases from J, with 10 bases between.

The J gene is TRBJ2-7, the V gene TRBV5-1; D is uncertain. Trimming took 0 bases from V and 0 from J, leaving 4 bases between them. CDR3 size: 13 residues. CDR1 is SGHRS, CDR2 YFSETQ, per germline. The CDR3 spells CASSLARSYEQYF. The DNA for the CDR3 is TGCGCCAGCAGCTTGGCCCGCTCCTACGAGCAGTACTTC.